The rows below give T cell receptor beta chains drawn from one sample of a study of cytomegalovirus exposure and HLA in healthy donors. Here immunoSEQ multiplex PCR was the method, and the copy in TCRdb shows in-frame clones only, minus some. In the table there are about 200,000 clones, about four fifths of which are singletons. The sequenced sample was PBMCs. Source of these receptors: a male donor in good health and CMV-seropositive. CDR3s include the opening cysteine and the closing phenylalanine or tryptophan. The order of the fields is CDR3 protein, CDR3 DNA, J gene, CDR3 length, D gene, clone size, V gene. The D gene is left open where the match is weak. Only some rows state a clone size, as once, few, many or a class for expanded clones.

CASSPQVAGGAYEQYF,TGTGCCAGCAGCCCCCAAGTAGCGGGAGGGGCTTACGAGCAGTACTTC,TRBJ2-7,16,TRBD2,.,TRBV7-6
CASSPRTGTGELFF,TGTGCCAGCAGTCCCCGGACAGGAACCGGGGAGCTGTTTTTT,TRBJ2-2,14,TRBD1,.,TRBV6-6
CASSQAVRNTEAFF,TGCGCCAGCAGCCAAGCGGTGCGGAACACTGAAGCTTTCTTT,TRBJ1-1,14,.,.,TRBV4-1
CASSLVGAGQALQLYNEQFF,TGTGCCAGCAGCTTAGTAGGCGCCGGACAGGCCCTTCAACTCTACAATGAGCAGTTCTTC,TRBJ2-1,20,TRBD1,few,TRBV7-6
CASSLDRVGSYGYTF,TGTGCCAGCTCACTCGACAGGGTAGGGAGCTATGGCTACACCTTC,TRBJ1-2,15,TRBD1,once,TRBV18
CASRQPGTGSYGQYF,TGTGCCAGCAGACAACCCGGGACAGGGTCCTACGGGCAGTACTTC,TRBJ2-7,15,TRBD1,.,TRBV11-2
CASSPRGTGKETQYF,TGTGCCAGCAGCCCCAGGGGGACCGGCAAAGAGACCCAGTACTTC,TRBJ2-5,15,TRBD1,.,TRBV11-3
CASSASEGRETQYF,TGTGCCAGCAGTGCTAGCGAGGGGCGGGAGACCCAGTACTTC,TRBJ2-5,14,.,few,TRBV6-1
CASTWGGQETQYF,TGTGCCAGCACCTGGGGGGGCCAGGAGACCCAGTACTTC,TRBJ2-5,13,.,.,TRBV6-1
CASSLDWTSSSYEQYF,TGTGCCAGCAGCTTAGATTGGACTTCTAGCTCCTACGAGCAGTACTTC,TRBJ2-7,16,.,.,TRBV11-2
CASSRNEAYEQYF,TGCGCCAGCAGCCGAAATGAAGCGTACGAGCAGTACTTC,TRBJ2-7,13,.,.,TRBV5-1
CASSLSAGGPTGELFF,TGCGCCAGCAGCTTGTCAGCGGGGGGGCCCACCGGGGAGCTGTTTTTT,TRBJ2-2,16,TRBD2,.,TRBV5-1
CASRGTGGEGYTF,TGTGCCAGCAGGGGGACAGGGGGGGAAGGCTACACCTTC,TRBJ1-2,13,TRBD1,.,TRBV28
CASSFGWDRLNSPLHF,TGTGCCAGCAGCTTTGGATGGGACAGGCTTAATTCACCCCTCCACTTT,TRBJ1-6,16,TRBD1,.,TRBV7-3
CASSSGTSAYNEQFF,TGTGCCAGCAGCTCCGGGACTAGCGCATACAATGAGCAGTTCTTC,TRBJ2-1,15,TRBD2,.,TRBV11-1
CASSTGLAGSLAKNIQYF,TGTGCCAGCAGCACTGGACTAGCGGGAAGTCTAGCCAAAAACATTCAGTACTTC,TRBJ2-4,18,TRBD2,.,TRBV7-2
CASSLFSGGPDTDTQYF,TGCGCCAGCAGCTTGTTTAGCGGGGGGCCAGACACAGATACGCAGTATTTT,TRBJ2-3,17,TRBD2,.,TRBV5-1
CASSEFGGWGDTQYF,TGCGCCAGCAGTGAGTTTGGGGGCTGGGGAGATACGCAGTATTTT,TRBJ2-3,15,.,.,TRBV10-1
CASSFQGLAALGDEQYF,TGCGCCAGCAGCTTCCAGGGACTAGCGGCCCTCGGGGACGAGCAGTACTTC,TRBJ2-7,17,TRBD2,.,TRBV5-1
CASSLDGNYGYTF,TGTGCCAGCAGCTTAGACGGTAACTATGGCTACACCTTC,TRBJ1-2,13,.,.,TRBV7-9
CASSLGRTSGRMEQYF,TGTGCCAGCAGCTTGGGCCGGACTAGCGGGAGAATGGAGCAGTATTTT,TRBJ2-3,16,TRBD2,.,TRBV5-6
CASSQDLLTSGGYEQYF,TGTGCCAGCAGCCAAGATCTTCTTACTAGCGGTGGATACGAGCAGTACTTC,TRBJ2-7,17,TRBD2,.,TRBV4-2
CASSLEGVQPQHF,TGTGCCAGCAGTTTAGAAGGAGTCCAGCCCCAGCATTTT,TRBJ1-5,13,.,.,TRBV27
CASSQSGGHEQYF,TGCGCCAGCAGCCAATCGGGAGGCCACGAGCAGTACTTC,TRBJ2-7,13,TRBD2,.,TRBV4-3
CASSRWTSGSKEQFF,TGTGCCAGCAGCCGGTGGACTAGCGGGAGTAAGGAGCAGTTCTTC,TRBJ2-1,15,TRBD2,.,TRBV6-5
CASSINRAGELFF,TGTGCCAGCAGCATTAACAGGGCCGGGGAGCTGTTTTTT,TRBJ2-2,13,.,.,TRBV6-5
CASSSRQGFTEAFF,TGTGCCAGTAGTTCTCGACAGGGATTCACTGAAGCTTTCTTT,TRBJ1-1,14,TRBD1,.,TRBV19
CASSLDAGSGANVLTF,TGTGCCAGCAGCTTGGACGCGGGCTCTGGGGCCAACGTCCTGACTTTC,TRBJ2-6,16,.,.,TRBV5-4
CASSFASRGDTQYF,TGCGCCAGCAGCTTCGCCTCTCGCGGAGATACGCAGTATTTT,TRBJ2-3,14,.,.,TRBV5-1
CASSYLPGGDHTQYF,TGTGCCAGCAGCTACCTCCCGGGGGGAGACCATACGCAGTATTTT,TRBJ2-3,15,TRBD2,.,TRBV7-3
CASSTGAGGGYGYTF,TGTGCCAGCAGTACCGGCGCAGGGGGCGGGTATGGCTACACCTTC,TRBJ1-2,15,TRBD1,.,TRBV6-5
CASRDMGGGYTF,TGTGCCAGCAGAGACATGGGCGGGGGCTACACCTTC,TRBJ1-2,12,.,.,TRBV6-1
CASSFGRWGLAGRHEQYF,TGTGCCAGCAGCTTCGGCAGGTGGGGACTAGCGGGAAGGCACGAGCAGTACTTC,TRBJ2-7,18,TRBD2,few,TRBV5-6
CASSRTSGGEAEQYF,TGTGCCAGCAGCAGGACTAGCGGGGGCGAAGCGGAGCAGTACTTC,TRBJ2-7,15,TRBD2,.,TRBV7-2
CASSFDWIQEESYEQYF,TGTGCCAGCAGCTTTGACTGGATCCAGGAGGAATCCTACGAGCAGTACTTC,TRBJ2-7,17,.,.,TRBV27
CASSPRDRGEQYF,TGTGCCAGCTCACCCCGGGACAGGGGGGAGCAGTACTTC,TRBJ2-7,13,TRBD1,.,TRBV18
CASSIRSEAFF,TGTGCCAGCAGTATACGGTCTGAAGCTTTCTTT,TRBJ1-1,11,.,.,TRBV25-1
CASNYGAENEQYF,TGTGCCAGCAACTACGGAGCTGAAAATGAGCAGTACTTC,TRBJ2-7,13,.,.,TRBV11-1
CASSFTTNEKLFF,TGTGCCAGCAGTTTTACAACTAATGAAAAACTGTTTTTT,TRBJ1-4,13,.,.,TRBV28
CASSPDGEYGYTF,TGCGCCAGCAGCCCCGACGGGGAGTATGGCTACACCTTC,TRBJ1-2,13,.,.,TRBV5-1
CASSVSGNTGELFF,TGTGCCAGCAGCGTTAGCGGAAACACCGGGGAGCTGTTTTTT,TRBJ2-2,14,.,.,TRBV9
CASSLDSLNQPQHF,TGTGCCAGCAGCTTGGACAGCCTTAATCAGCCCCAGCATTTT,TRBJ1-5,14,.,few,TRBV5-5
CASTFEGNSYEQYF,TGTGCCAGCACCTTTGAGGGAAACTCCTACGAGCAGTACTTC,TRBJ2-7,14,.,.,TRBV2
CASSLQGSSYGYTF,TGTGCCAGCAGCTTACAGGGGAGCAGCTATGGCTACACCTTC,TRBJ1-2,14,TRBD1,.,TRBV5-4
CASSKGGLAGGLGTDTQYF,TGCGCCAGCAGCAAAGGAGGGCTAGCGGGGGGGTTGGGAACAGATACGCAGTATTTT,TRBJ2-3,19,TRBD2,once,TRBV4-3
CAISEGWEGKTQYF,TGTGCCATCAGTGAAGGATGGGAGGGCAAGACCCAGTACTTC,TRBJ2-5,14,TRBD2,.,TRBV10-3